The clone carrying this T cell receptor beta chain has more than one count but fewer than ten. What it binds is unknown. This specimen belongs to a study of regulatory T cells in long-lasting Graves disease. Study findings and constraints: Persistent Graves' patients possessed reduced TCR diversity relative to recently diagnosed ones. Among the persistent patients, 2,500 to 3,000 public clonotypes were shared, more than the 750 to 1,000 shared among new patients.

Investigators prepared the TCR beta libraries by applying iRepertoire HTBI primers and Arm-PCR of CDR3 regions. TCRdb itself ran the multiplex PCR reads through MiXCR, one entry per CDR3 protein. The table lists just over 600,000 distinct CDR3 sequences, under 20% of them singletons. The sample's time point: newly diagnosed GD, antithyroid drugs for less than 3 months. From RNA extracted from PBMCs, the TCR library was made. The sample was also reused in another study, on T cells in Graves' hyperthyroidism and ophthalmopathy.

The clonotype was recovered from a woman aged 30 to 39 with Graves disease. Sequencing used peripheral blood mononuclear cells (PBMCs), obtained at new diagnosis, from a patient treated with antithyroid drugs.

CDR3 bases: TGCGCCAGCAGCTTGCAGCCGGGGACTTCCTACGAGCAGTACTTC. This codes for CASSLQPGTSYEQYF. The genes are TRBV5-1 and TRBJ2-7, with TRBD2 as a possible D gene (6 bases). The CDR3 consists of 15 residues. Germline V CDR1 and CDR2: SGHRS, YFSETQ. Trimming removed 1 base from V and 1 base from J, with 12 bases in between.